A single sample is the source of the 19 T cell receptor beta chains below, sequenced in a study of blood T cell repertoires in COVID-19. Method: immunoSEQ multiplex PCR; TCRdb's copy keeps in-frame clones and lacks some. Of under 300,000 clones in the sample, about 84% were seen once. The sample taken for sequencing was peripheral blood. The receptors shown here come from a man older than 75 with acute or convalescent COVID-19.

The V and J genes are TRBV3-1 (or the pseudogene TRBV3-2) and TRBJ2-1; D is unresolved. The CDR3 is 11 amino acids. Germline V lookup: CDR1 LGHDT, CDR2 YNNKEL (reference sequence). The V end lost 3 bases, the J end lost 9 bases, and 6 bases lay between the germline ends. The CDR3 sequence is CASSHHSEQFF. The CDR3 coding sequence is TGTGCCAGCAGCCACCATAGTGAGCAGTTCTTC.

This clone was seen a single time. V usage is TRBV20-1 and J usage is TRBJ2-1; TRBD2 aligns across 9 bases. Trimming removed 3 bases from V and 0 bases from J; junction bases left unmatched: 6. Germline loops: CDR1 DFQATT, CDR2 SNEGSKA (reference sequence). The CDR3 is 16 residues long. The CDR3 nucleotides are TGCAGTGCTAGTGGTAAGCGGGGGGCCTCCTACAATGAGCAGTTCTTC. Translated, it gives CSASGKRGASYNEQFF.

V and J are TRBV7-9 and TRBJ2-7, with 10 bases matching TRBD1. V shed 3 bases, J shed 7 bases, and the junction held 9 bases outside the gene matches. The CDR3 extends over 15 amino acids. Germline-derived CDR1 and CDR2 are SEHNR and FQNEAQ (reference sequence). The CDR3 nucleotides are TGTGCCAGCAGCTTGGGAGGGACAGGGGCTGGGGAGCAGTACTTC. It encodes CASSLGGTGAGEQYF.

This clone was seen more than once but under ten times. The rearrangement joins TRBV19 to TRBJ1-2, with TRBD1 as a possible D gene (6 bases). The V end lost 7 bases, the J end lost 5 bases, and 14 bases lay between the germline ends. The germline CDR1 and CDR2 sequences are LNHDA and SQIVND (reference sequence). This CDR3 is built from 13 residues. CDR3 region: CASTTDRIYGYTF. The CDR3 DNA reads as TGTGCCAGTACCACCGACAGGATATATGGCTACACCTTC.

The V gene is TRBV6-5, the J gene TRBJ2-7, with 11 bases that match TRBD2. This CDR3 is built from 15 residues. Trimming took 2 bases from V and 5 from J; bases not matched to a gene: 5. Germline V gene lookup returns CDR1 MNHEY and CDR2 SVGAGI. CDR3 in amino acids: CASSYGSSGRNEQYF. CDR3 bases: TGTGCCAGCAGTTACGGTTCTAGCGGGAGGAACGAGCAGTACTTC.

This clone was seen once. CDR3 loop: CASSLNAGGLTDTQYF. The CDR3 DNA reads as TGTGCCAGCAGCTTAAATGCGGGGGGCCTCACAGATACGCAGTATTTT. This rearrangement joins TRBV7-9 to TRBJ2-3, with TRBD2 matching 8 bases. Germline V gives CDR1 SEHNR, CDR2 FQNEAQ (reference sequence). This CDR3 is built from 16 residues. Trimming took 2 bases from V and 2 from J; bases not matched to a gene: 6.

The chain employs TRBV9 and TRBJ2-2; 11 bases agree with TRBD2. The CDR3 loop spans 19 amino acids. CDR1 and CDR2 (germline): SGDLS, YYNGEE. The junction had 16 bases not matched to a gene; V was cut back by 0 bases and J by 9 bases. CDR3 coding DNA: TGTGCCAGCAGCGTAGCTAGCCTAGCGGGAGGACCTTCCCTCTGGGAGCTGTTTTTT. This gives the protein CASSVASLAGGPSLWELFF. Based on the CDR3 plus reference TRBV9 and TRBJ2-2, the full variable domain is DSGVTQTPKHLITATGQRVTLRCSPRSGDLSVYWYQQSLDQGLQFLIQYYNGEERAKGNILERFSAQQFPDLHSELNLSSLELGDSALYFCASSVASLAGGPSLWELFFGEGSRLTVL.

The V call is TRBV27, the J call TRBJ1-2, with D possibly matching TRBD1 (6 bases). The germline V gene encodes CDR1 MNHEY and CDR2 SMNVEV (reference sequence). V was pared by 4 bases and J by 1 base, with 13 bases between. CDR3 size: 15 residues. CDR3 protein: CASSSAGANNYGYTF. The CDR3 DNA reads TGTGCCAGCAGTTCGGCAGGGGCTAATAACTATGGCTACACCTTC.

The chain is built from TRBV19 and TRBJ1-1, with 8 bases lining up with TRBD1. Germline V CDR1 and CDR2: LNHDA, SQIVND (reference sequence). This CDR3 has 13 residues. The ends lost 6 bases at V and 7 bases at J; junction bases unmatched: 7. CDR3 protein: CASRTGGKGEAFF. The CDR3 nucleotides read TGTGCCAGTAGAACAGGGGGGAAGGGTGAAGCTTTCTTT.

The CDR3 reads CASSVGGGTNYGYTF. The CDR3 nucleotides are TGTGCCAGCAGCGTGGGGGGAGGTACTAACTATGGCTACACCTTC. This sequence joins TRBV9 and TRBJ1-2; perhaps TRBD1 as D (5 bases). V dropped 2 bases and J dropped 0 bases, with 11 bases sitting between them. The CDR3 is made up of 15 amino acids. The germline CDR1 and CDR2 sequences are SGDLS and YYNGEE.

The CDR3 loop reads CASLAGEADTQYF. As DNA, the CDR3 is TGTGCCAGTCTAGCGGGAGAAGCAGATACGCAGTATTTT. The J gene is TRBJ2-3, the V gene TRBV7-9, with 10 bases aligning to TRBD2. The CDR3 has 13 amino acids. Germline V gives CDR1 SEHNR, CDR2 FQNEAQ (reference sequence). J lost 4 bases, V lost 9 bases, and 4 bases had no gene match.

The chain carries TRBV4-1 and TRBJ2-7, with a tentative D call TRBD1 (6 bases). Germline CDR1 is MGHRA and CDR2 is YSYEKL. The CDR3 extends over 15 amino acids. Trimming stripped 4 bases from V and 0 bases from J, with 13 bases between. CDR3 residues: CASSPRTGSSYEQYF. CDR3 in DNA: TGCGCCAGCAGCCCCCGAACAGGGTCCTCCTACGAGCAGTACTTC.

This chain uses TRBV7-2 with TRBJ1-2; the D is unclear. The CDR3 has 16 amino acids. Trimming stripped 1 base from V and 6 bases from J, with 18 bases between. The germline CDR1 and CDR2 sequences are SGHTA and FQGNSA. The CDR3 region is CASSLEYRSGSHGYTF. The CDR3 DNA sequence: TGTGCCAGCAGCTTAGAATATCGGTCAGGCTCGCATGGCTACACCTTC.

The DNA for the CDR3 is TGCGCCAGCAGCATCGTCCGGACTAGCGGGGGGGCCAGGGATCTAGGCGATGAGCAGTTCTTC. It encodes CASSIVRTSGGARDLGDEQFF. The rearrangement uses TRBV5-1 and TRBJ2-1, with 15 bases matching TRBD2. Germline values: CDR1 SGHRS, CDR2 YFSETQ. Unmatched junction bases numbered 22, after V lost 4 bases and J lost 8 bases. The CDR3 contains 21 residues.

This CDR3 is CASSLGQGADHEQFF. Here the CDR3 DNA reads TGTGCCAGCAGCCTGGGACAGGGGGCTGACCATGAGCAGTTCTTC. V is TRBV11-2 and J is TRBJ2-1; 12 bases match TRBD1. The J segment lost 8 bases and the V segment lost 5 bases, leaving 7 bases of the junction unmatched. The CDR3 contains 15 residues. Germline loops: CDR1 SGHAT, CDR2 FQNNGV.

The J gene is TRBJ2-7, the V gene TRBV19, with a weak D call TRBD2 (5 bases). This CDR3 comprises 15 residues. Germline V gene lookup returns CDR1 LNHDA and CDR2 SQIVND (reference sequence). Trimming removed 9 bases from V and 5 bases from J, with 23 bases in between. For the CDR3, the DNA is TGTGCCAGCCATCCTTCCGGAGGCGCGACCAACGAGCAGTACTTC. Protein sequence: CASHPSGGATNEQYF.

This rearrangement joins TRBV27 to TRBJ1-2; TRBD1 is a possible D gene (5 bases). With 2 bases removed from V and 1 base from J, the gap between germline ends came to 11 bases. The germline V gene encodes CDR1 MNHEY and CDR2 SMNVEV (reference sequence). The CDR3 sequence is 15 residues long. The CDR3 here is CASSLRGDGNYGYTF. The CDR3 DNA follows: TGTGCCAGCAGTTTACGCGGGGACGGTAACTATGGCTACACCTTC.

The rearrangement links TRBV3-1 (or the pseudogene TRBV3-2) to TRBJ1-6, with 8 bases aligning to TRBD1. Trimming removed 1 base from V and 9 bases from J; junction bases left unmatched: 2. The CDR3 runs 14 residues. Germline CDR1 is LGHDT and CDR2 is YNNKEL (reference sequence). CDR3 sequence: CASSQGQGRSPLHF. CDR3 DNA: TGTGCCAGCAGCCAAGGACAGGGGCGTTCACCCCTCCACTTT.

This sequence joins TRBV5-8 and TRBJ1-5; no clear D. CDR1 and CDR2 (germline): SGHTS, YDEGEE. The CDR3 has 13 residues. V was cut by 4 bases and J by 4 bases, with 9 bases left in between. CDR3 region: CASSPDWNQPQHF. The CDR3 bases are TGTGCCAGCAGCCCGGACTGGAATCAGCCCCAGCATTTT.